A single sample gave rise to the 10 T cell receptor beta chains below, sequenced in a study of vaccination and CD4 T cells after COVID-19. Treatment described: roughly nine-day PBMC culture with coronavirus spike peptide pools or control peptides (ViraFEST assay). Cultured CD4+ T cell DNA underwent sequencing with the Oncomine TCR Beta short-read assay. From the PCR reads, TCRdb called clonotypes with MiXCR, one entry per CDR3 protein. The sample contains 13,000 to 15,000 distinct CDR3 sequences, over 45% of which appear only once. The antigens these receptors bind are not known. The specimen was CD4+ T cells from blood, cultured in vitro. The receptors here all came from a human donor who had recovered from COVID-19.

This clonotype has just a few counts. V is TRBV7-3 and J is TRBJ2-3; 7 bases match TRBD2. V was clipped by 4 bases and J by 0 bases; unmatched bases: 7. This CDR3 region has 16 residues. Germline V lookup: CDR1 SGHTA, CDR2 FQGTGA. CDR3 sequence (DNA): TGTGCCAGCAGCTCGGCGGCTAGCGGTAGCACAGATACGCAGTATTTT. Amino acid sequence: CASSSAASGSTDTQYF.

This clonotype appeared a few times. This chain uses TRBV27 with TRBJ2-5; D possibly uses TRBD1 or TRBD2 (5 bases each). Germline CDR1 and CDR2: MNHEY and SMNVEV (reference sequence). The germline V and J ends were trimmed by 5 bases and 5 bases, with 24 bases remaining between them. The length of the CDR3 is 17 residues. The CDR3 DNA reads as TGTGCCAGCAGTCCTTCCTGGGGACGGGGAACCGGCGAGACCCAGTACTTC. It yields the protein CASSPSWGRGTGETQYF.

The genes are TRBV6-5 and TRBJ2-7; 7 nucleotides agree with TRBD1. The junction had 3 bases not matched to a gene; V was cut back by 1 base and J by 3 bases. The CDR3 sequence is 14 residues long. Germline-derived CDR1 and CDR2 are MNHEY and SVGAGI. DNA for the CDR3: TGTGCCAGCAGTTACTTGGACAGGAGCTACGAGCAGTACTTC. Its protein is CASSYLDRSYEQYF.

The rearrangement joins TRBV28 to TRBJ2-3; the match to TRBD2 covers 8 bases. This CDR3 is 15 amino acids long. Germline assignment: CDR1 MDHEN and CDR2 SYDVKM. V lost 5 bases to trimming and J lost 6 bases; unmatched junction nucleotides: 10. This CDR3 reads CASSGVSGTGDTQYF. CDR3 coding DNA: TGTGCCAGCAGTGGTGTTAGCGGGACGGGGGATACGCAGTATTTT.

This clonotype was observed a few times. The genes are TRBV28 and TRBJ1-5; the D gene is possibly TRBD1 (6 bases). Trimming removed 4 bases at V and 1 base at J, with 17 bases between. The CDR3 has 17 amino acids. CDR1 and CDR2 from the germline V gene are MDHEN and SYDVKM. The CDR3 DNA is TGTGCCAGCAGTTATCCCAACAGGGTTAGGAGCAATCAGCCCCAGCATTTT. It codes for CASSYPNRVRSNQPQHF.

The chain uses TRBV6-5 and TRBJ1-1; D is ambiguous. Trimming took 4 bases from V and 5 from J, leaving 14 bases between them. The CDR3 runs 14 residues. CDR1 MNHEY and CDR2 SVGAGI come from the germline V gene. CDR3 coding DNA: TGTGCCAGCAGTTCCACCTTAGGTTCGACTGAAGCTTTCTTT. Translation: CASSSTLGSTEAFF.

This clonotype came up a few times. The rearrangement links TRBV21-1 to TRBJ2-7; whether TRBD2, the table's D call, matches the DNA was not checked. TRBV21-1 is deemed a pseudogene. The CDR3 sequence is 12 residues long. The CDR3 region is CASSKRLARQYF. Written as DNA, the CDR3 is TGTGCCAGCAGCAAACGGCTAGCGCGGCAGTACTTC.

This clonotype came up a few times. The chain uses TRBV28 and TRBJ2-7; 10 bases are a match to TRBD1. CDR1 is MDHEN and CDR2 is SYDVKM in the germline V gene. V gave up 4 bases and J gave up 5 bases; unmatched junction bases: 5. The CDR3 is 14 amino acids. CDR3 residues: CASSSVGQGDEQYF. The CDR3 DNA reads TGTGCCAGCAGTTCGGTAGGACAGGGGGACGAGCAGTACTTC.

This CDR3 is CATGGTGIYEQYF. In DNA, the CDR3 is TGTGCCACCGGGGGGACAGGGATTTACGAGCAGTACTTC. V is TRBV10-3 and J is TRBJ2-7, with 9 bases identical to TRBD1. Trimming at V came to 10 bases and at J to 4 bases, leaving 8 bases not matched to a gene. This CDR3 has 13 residues. Germline CDR1 reads ENHRY; CDR2 reads SYGVKD.

This rearrangement joins TRBV7-2 to TRBJ2-1; perhaps TRBD2 as D (5 bases). The CDR3 spans 15 residues. Trimming took off 2 bases at V and 0 bases at J, with 8 bases between the two ends. Germline values: CDR1 SGHTA, CDR2 FQGNSA. CDR3 DNA sequence: TGTGCCAGCAGCTTAACGGGATACTCCTACAATGAGCAGTTCTTC. This gives the protein CASSLTGYSYNEQFF.